The present T cell receptor (beta chain) was sequenced within a study of T-cell reconstitution after alpha-beta-depleted transplantation in children. Study-level points and caveats: Surviving recipient T cells and intrathymic progenitors accounted for some patients' high TCRbeta diversity at day 60. About two months after transplant, alpha-beta T cells reportedly came from several hundred expanded graft clones. Hyperexpanded clones declined; after one year, newly produced T cells mostly supplied diversity.

V lost 3 bases and J lost 4, with 13 bases in between. The CDR3 covers 14 residues. Germline V CDR1 and CDR2: MDHEN, SYDVKM. This clonotype has at least ten counts. Its target is unknown. TCRbeta library construction was performed incorporating unique molecular identifiers. TCRdb itself ran the PCR reads through MiXCR, one entry per CDR3 protein. The repertoire holds approximately 300,000 distinct CDR3 sequences, with 6.5% to 9% as singletons. The rearrangement uses TRBV28 and TRBJ2-7; D is unclear. The material sequenced was peripheral blood, taken 360 days after TCRalphabeta/CD19-depleted stem cell transplant. This sequence was found in a female patient aged 2-10 years who had a stem cell transplant for Fanconi anemia, so the T cells may come from the graft donor. The CDR3 here is CASSFRAQKYEQYV. The CDR3 DNA follows: TGTGCCAGCAGTTTTCGTGCCCAAAAATACGAGCAGTACGTC.